Following are 9 T cell receptor beta chains from one sample sequenced in a study of shared clonotypes between healthy human individuals. Naive CD8 cells lacked CD45RO and underwent positive selection for CCR7, leaving out terminally differentiated effector memory CD45RA+ cells. Data came from immunoSEQ multiplex PCR; TCRdb stores just in-frame clones and leaves some out. This table holds hundreds of thousands of clones, 95% to 97% found once. The sample taken for sequencing was naive CD8+ T cells sorted from blood. Receptor source: a man aged 30-40 years in good health.

CDR3 residues: CATRGEYGTGELFF. The CDR3 DNA follows: TGTGCCACGCGCGGGGAGTACGGCACCGGGGAGCTGTTTTTT. The chain recombines TRBV11-2 with TRBJ2-2; tentatively, D is TRBD2 (6 bases). The CDR3 has 14 amino acids. Trimming left V 10 bases short and J 4 bases short, with 16 bases between. Germline CDR1 reads SGHAT; CDR2 reads FQNNGV. Full variable domain (remainder filled in from reference TRBV11-2 and TRBJ2-2): EAGVAQSPRYKIIEKRQSVAFWCNPISGHATLYWYQQILGQGPKLLIQFQNNGVVDDSQLPKDRFSAERLKGVDSTLKIQPAKLEDSAVYLCATRGEYGTGELFFGEGSRLTVL.

A word on this clone: Other DNA sequences in the sample encode the same CDR3. The CDR3 bases are TGTGCCAGCAGTTACGGACAAGAGACCCAGTACTTC. Translating gives CASSYGQETQYF. The chain couples TRBV6-5 to TRBJ2-5; D call uncertain. The CDR3 consists of 12 residues. CDR1 is MNHEY and CDR2 is SVGAGI in the germline V gene. Trimming left V 2 bases short and J 2 bases short, with 3 bases between.

J is TRBJ2-7 and V is TRBV4-1; no clear D gene. The CDR3 extends over 13 amino acids. Trimming removed 4 bases at V and 3 bases at J, with 10 bases between. Germline CDR1 and CDR2: MGHRA and YSYEKL. Written as DNA, the CDR3 is TGCGCCAGCAGCCCTAATCCCTTCTACGAGCAGTACTTC. Its translation: CASSPNPFYEQYF.

The chain recombines TRBV5-1 with TRBJ2-7; D is tentatively TRBD1 or TRBD2 (5 bases each). This CDR3 has 16 residues. Germline CDR1 is SGHRS and CDR2 is YFSETQ. Trimming pared 3 bases from V and 5 bases from J, leaving 21 bases between. For the CDR3, the DNA is TGCGCCAGCAGCTCCCTCGGGGCAATCTTCGCCGACGAGCAGTACTTC. It yields the protein CASSSLGAIFADEQYF.

The chain couples TRBV19 to TRBJ1-4; 10 nucleotides line up with TRBD1. CDR1 is LNHDA and CDR2 is SQIVND in the germline V gene (reference sequence). The CDR3 totals 15 residues. The V and J ends lost 3 bases and 6 bases, in that order; junction bases with no gene match: 4. This chain's CDR3 is CASSIHGTGDEKLFF. The CDR3 bases are TGTGCCAGTAGTATCCACGGGACAGGGGATGAAAAACTGTTTTTT.

On this clone: An end of the junction differs from the germline gene, which may be a read error. The chain couples TRBV7-7 to TRBJ2-5, with D possibly matching TRBD1 (5 bases). The CDR3 sequence is 15 residues long. Per germline, CDR1 SSHAT and CDR2 FNYEAQ (reference sequence). CDR3 region: CASSPLSGYGETQYF. CDR3 nucleotide sequence: TGTGCTAGCAGCCCTCTCTCAGGGTACGGCGAGACCCAGTACTTC.

The rearrangement uses TRBV6-5 and TRBJ1-1; D uncertain. The V end was cut by 6 bases, the J end by 3 bases, with 14 bases between. The CDR3 extends over 14 amino acids. Germline CDR1 MNHEY, CDR2 SVGAGI. Written as DNA, the CDR3 is TGTGCCAGCAGCGTAGTCGGGAGGTACACTGAAGCTTTCTTT. Translating gives CASSVVGRYTEAFF.

This clone was picked up one time. V is TRBV29-1 and J is TRBJ2-2; no firm D call. V lost 2 bases and J 1 base, leaving 14 bases between the germline ends. The CDR3 contains 16 residues. From germline, CDR1 is SQVTM and CDR2 ANQGSEA. In nucleotides, the CDR3 is TGCAGCGTTGAAAGTTTGTGGGCAGAGAACACCGGGGAGCTGTTTTTT. Protein sequence: CSVESLWAENTGELFF.

This chain joins TRBV5-5 and TRBJ2-3, with 10 nucleotides matching TRBD1. V lost 1 base to trimming and J lost 4 bases; unmatched junction nucleotides: 3. Germline V gives CDR1 SGHKS, CDR2 YYEKEE (reference sequence). The CDR3 is made up of 15 amino acids. CDR3: CASSLRTGGPDTQYF. The CDR3 region has the DNA TGTGCCAGCAGCTTGCGGACAGGGGGTCCAGATACGCAGTATTTT.